These 10 T cell receptor beta chains share one sample of origin, sequenced in a study of immune characterization of retroperitoneal liposarcoma. TCRdb reprocessed the PCR reads with MiXCR, giving one entry per CDR3 protein. Of more than 6,500 distinct CDR3 sequences in the sample, about 47% are singletons; the top ten hold 10%. Sequenced material: tumor tissue. The source is a male donor with retroperitoneal liposarcoma.

The rearrangement joins TRBV27 to TRBJ2-6, with D perhaps TRBD2 (6 bases). CDR1 is MNHEY, CDR2 SMNVEV, per germline (reference sequence). Trimming stripped 3 bases from V and 10 bases from J, with 16 bases between. The CDR3 length is 15 residues. Written as DNA, the CDR3 is TGTGCCAGCAGTTTTCGGGGGACTTTAGGAAACGTCCTGACTTTC. Translating it yields CASSFRGTLGNVLTF.

This clonotype was observed many times. The rearrangement uses TRBV7-3 and TRBJ2-7, with 8 bases that match TRBD1. The V gene's germline CDR1 is SGHTA and CDR2 FQGTGA. CDR3 length equals 13 residues. The J segment lost 3 bases and the V segment lost 5 bases, leaving 3 bases of the junction unmatched. The chain's CDR3 is CASSIGQGYEQYF. The CDR3 coding sequence is TGTGCCAGCAGCATTGGACAGGGCTACGAGCAGTACTTC.

The genes are TRBV6-1 and TRBJ2-1; 10 bases line up with TRBD2. Looked up from germline, CDR1 is MNHNS and CDR2 is SASEGT. CDR3 size: 17 residues. V lost 7 bases and J lost 9; bases outside the gene matches: 18. For the CDR3, the DNA is TGTGCCAGCATCAGGACTAGCGGCCACCTGGGGCCCCCTGAGCAGTTCTTC. It translates to CASIRTSGHLGPPEQFF.

The V and J genes are TRBV6-1 and TRBJ1-3, with D uncertain. V was shortened by 0 bases and J by 7 bases, with 7 bases between the two germline ends. Germline lookup yields CDR1 MNHNS and CDR2 SASEGT. The CDR3 has 13 amino acids. The CDR3, as DNA: TGTGCCAGCAGTGAAGCGCCAAGGAACACCATATATTTT. Its protein product is CASSEAPRNTIYF.

This chain uses TRBV24-1 with TRBJ2-4, with D uncertain. The end of the DNA fits TRBJ2-5 better, so the J call may be wrong. The CDR3 length is 14 residues. Germline lookup yields CDR1 KGHDR and CDR2 SFDVKD. CDR3 nucleotides: TGTGCCACCAGTGATAGAGGAGTTCGAGAGACCCAGTACTTC. Its protein is CATSDRGVRETQYF.

This chain connects TRBV6-1 to TRBJ2-5, with 12 bases that match TRBD1. CDR3 length equals 16 residues. The V gene's germline CDR1 is MNHNS and CDR2 SASEGT. V shed 5 bases, J shed 4 bases, and the junction held 8 bases outside the gene matches. The DNA of the CDR3 is TGTGCCAGCAGTAACGAGGGGACAGGGGGCACAGAGACCCAGTACTTC. This translates into CASSNEGTGGTETQYF.

In its sample, this clonotype was seen a few times. In DNA form, the CDR3 reads TGTGCCAGCAGCGAAGGTATGGGGGCCCTCTACGAGCAGTACTTC. This sequence encodes CASSEGMGALYEQYF. The V call is TRBV27, the J call TRBJ2-5, with TRBD1 as a possible D gene (6 bases). The J call may be in error: the DNA end matches TRBJ2-7 better. CDR1 is MNHEY, CDR2 SMNVEV, per germline (reference sequence). CDR3 length: 15 residues.

J is TRBJ2-1 and V is TRBV27; the D is unclear. From germline, CDR1 is MNHEY and CDR2 SMNVEV (reference sequence). The CDR3 consists of 13 residues. V lost 6 bases to trimming and J lost 0 bases, with 6 bases between them. The CDR3 DNA follows: TGTGCCAGCAGAAAGTACTCCTACAATGAGCAGTTCTTC. Translated: CASRKYSYNEQFF.

This clonotype was observed a few times. The chain joins TRBV6-1 to TRBJ1-2; no reliable D call. This CDR3 is built from 13 residues. V lost 7 bases, J lost 5 bases, and 14 bases lay in between. Germline CDR1 reads MNHNS; CDR2 reads SASEGT. This CDR3 reads CASTEGLAYGYTF. CDR3 nucleotide sequence: TGTGCCAGCACGGAGGGCCTCGCTTATGGCTACACCTTC.

The chain has TRBV4-1 and TRBJ2-1, with D hard to call. Germline V gives CDR1 MGHRA, CDR2 YSYEKL. CDR3 size: 12 residues. Trimming took 2 bases from V and 6 from J, leaving 5 bases between them. CDR3 DNA: TGCGCCAGCAGCCAAACCTCCAATGAGCAGTTCTTC. Amino acid sequence: CASSQTSNEQFF.